This TCR beta chain was identified during a study of T cells in localized non-small cell lung cancer. The CDR3 is 15 amino acids. CDR1 is GTSNPN and CDR2 is SVGIG in the germline V gene (reference sequence). Trimming cost V 0 bases and J 5 bases; bases outside gene matches: 6. Assay: immunoSEQ multiplex PCR; the TCRdb copy retains only in-frame clones and omits some. The repertoire holds 41,000 or so clones, with about nine tenths as singletons. The receptor comes from a female donor of 60 years or more with stage I squamous cell lung carcinoma. The specimen was peripheral blood, collected before any cancer treatment. This rearrangement joins TRBV30 to TRBJ1-4; TRBD1 matches 7 bases. The CDR3 DNA follows: TGTGCCTGGAGTGTAGGGGACAGCAGAAATGAAAAACTGTTTTTT. The encoded protein is CAWSVGDSRNEKLFF.